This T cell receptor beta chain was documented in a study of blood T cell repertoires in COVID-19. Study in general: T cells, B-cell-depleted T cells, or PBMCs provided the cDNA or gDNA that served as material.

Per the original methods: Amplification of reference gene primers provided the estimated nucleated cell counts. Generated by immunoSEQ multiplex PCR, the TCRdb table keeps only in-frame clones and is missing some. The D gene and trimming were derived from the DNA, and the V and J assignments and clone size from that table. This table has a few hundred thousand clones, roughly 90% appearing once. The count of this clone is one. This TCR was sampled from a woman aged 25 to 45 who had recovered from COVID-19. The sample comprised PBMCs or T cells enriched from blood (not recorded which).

The CDR3 here is CSVSGGRDQPQHF. The CDR3 nucleotides read TGCAGCGTTTCCGGGGGACGGGATCAGCCCCAGCATTTT. This chain joins TRBV29-1 and TRBJ1-5; D perhaps matches TRBD1 (5 bases). The ends were cut back, 5 bases at V and 5 bases at J, with 13 bases in the middle. Germline-derived CDR1 and CDR2 are SQVTM and ANQGSEA. The CDR3 loop spans 13 amino acids.